This entry features one TCR beta chain sequence. The antigen is unknown. These data come from a study of cytotoxic CD8 clonotypes in ibrutinib-treated CLL. Generated by immunoSEQ multiplex PCR, the TCRdb table keeps only in-frame clones and is missing some. Here the sample spans about 140,000 clones, approximately 90% being singletons. Findings and caveats of the study: Public clonotypes, found uncommonly, either contracted or stayed stable on treatment.

The input for sequencing was PBMCs, taken after 12 months of ibrutinib treatment. The receptor was derived from a human donor with chronic lymphocytic leukemia.

CDR3 sequence: CASSQDVGQPGNTIYF. The CDR3 nucleotides read TGCGCCAGCAGCCAAGACGTGGGACAGCCCGGAAACACCATATATTTT. The V and J genes are TRBV4-1 and TRBJ1-3; 7 nucleotides align to TRBD1. The CDR3 is 16 residues long. Germline V gene lookup returns CDR1 MGHRA and CDR2 YSYEKL. J lost 4 bases, V lost 0 bases, and 6 bases had no gene match.